These 24 T cell receptor beta chains were sequenced from one sample in a study of tumor and adjacent non-tumor tissue in lung cancer. The template was RNA from unsorted bulk tissue. The library came from three nested PCR rounds adapted from ARM-PCR protocols. TCRdb fed the multiplex PCR reads into MiXCR, producing one record per CDR3 protein. In the table there are 55,000 to 70,000 distinct CDR3 sequences, 55% to 70% of which are singletons. Material: lung tumor tissue. The receptors here all came from a man between 45 and 60 years old with non-small cell lung cancer.

This clonotype was counted a single time. This may be a read error: a much more frequent sequence differs by one nucleotide. This chain connects TRBV20-1 to TRBJ2-7, with TRBD1 matching over 7 bases. The CDR3 spans 16 residues. Germline CDR1 is DFQATT and CDR2 is SNEGSKA (reference sequence). V was pared by 2 bases and J by 3 bases, with 13 bases of the junction left unmatched. CDR3 coding DNA: TGCAGTGCTAGACATGCGACAGGGAATATTTACTACGAGCAGTACTTC. This sequence encodes CSARHATGNIYYEQYF.

Turning to this clonotype: A much more abundant neighbour one base away suggests this may be a read error. The J gene is TRBJ2-1, the V gene TRBV28; TRBD2 might be the D (7 bases). Trimming took 6 bases from V and 16 from J, leaving 19 bases between them. In germline, CDR1 is MDHEN, CDR2 SYDVKM. The CDR3 runs 12 residues. In DNA, the CDR3 is TGTGCCAGCAGCAGAACCCCGCGGGGGCACTTCTTC. It codes for CASSRTPRGHFF.

This clonotype came up once. J is TRBJ2-4 and V is TRBV11-2, with 8 bases matching TRBD1. Germline CDR1 SGHAT, CDR2 FQNNGV. V was clipped by 7 bases and J by 6 bases; unmatched bases: 5. The CDR3 contains 13 residues. The CDR3 loop reads CASNLDRANIQYF. As DNA, the CDR3 is TGTGCCAGCAACCTGGACAGGGCAAACATTCAGTACTTC.

As concerns this clonotype: A much more abundant neighbour one base away suggests this may be a read error. This chain joins TRBV9 and TRBJ2-3, with D tentatively TRBD1 (5 bases). Trimming took 4 bases from V and 3 from J, leaving 15 bases between them. The CDR3 runs to 15 residues. Germline lookup yields CDR1 SGDLS and CDR2 YYNGEE. CDR3: CASSLDTGETDTQYF. CDR3 DNA sequence: TGTGCCAGCAGCTTGGACACCGGTGAGACAGATACGCAGTATTTT.

There are many counts of this clonotype. CDR3 DNA sequence: TGTGCCAGCAGCCAAGATGGGGACAGGGGCTCTGGGGCCAACGTCCTGACTTTC. This sequence encodes CASSQDGDRGSGANVLTF. The chain uses TRBV4-2 and TRBJ2-6; 10 nucleotides line up with TRBD1. The CDR3 contains 18 residues. Germline V lookup: CDR1 LGHNA, CDR2 YNFKEQ. Germline trimming cut 0 bases from V and 0 bases from J; bases unmatched to any gene: 2.

The chain combines TRBV28 with TRBJ1-6, with 8 positions matching TRBD1. The CDR3 totals 14 residues. Germline V gene sequence: CDR1 MDHEN, CDR2 SYDVKM. Trimming cost V 6 bases and J 6 bases; bases outside gene matches: 4. The CDR3 nucleotides read TGTGCCAGCAGGGGACAGGAGGGTAATTCACCCCTCCACTTT. This encodes CASRGQEGNSPLHF.

About this clonotype itself: The junction does not match germline at one end; this may be a read error. This rearrangement joins TRBV6-1 to TRBJ1-5; D is ambiguous. Germline CDR1 is MNHNS and CDR2 is SASEGT. This CDR3 contains 12 residues. For the CDR3, the DNA is TGTGCCCGCAGTATTGCCTATCAGCCCCAGCGTTTT. Encoded protein: CARSIAYQPQRF.

This chain joins TRBV30 and TRBJ2-2, with a weak D call TRBD2 (5 bases). The length of the CDR3 is 14 residues. With 5 bases removed from V and 5 bases from J, the gap between germline ends came to 15 bases. Germline V gene lookup returns CDR1 GTSNPN and CDR2 SVGIG (reference sequence). The CDR3 region has the DNA TGTGCCTGGGGCGGTGGGCGGGCGACCGGGGAGCTGTTTTTT. Translated: CAWGGGRATGELFF.

About this clonotype itself: This could be a read error, since a much larger clone is one nucleotide away. No conserved phenylalanine or tryptophan is present at the end of the CDR3, so a read error is the likely explanation. The chain joins TRBV6-5 to TRBJ2-3; 10 bases are a match to TRBD1. V shed 4 bases, J shed 5 bases, and the junction held 6 bases outside the gene matches. The CDR3 length is 15 residues. The germline gives CDR1 MNHEY, CDR2 SVGAGI. The CDR3 protein is CASSSGTGEGDTQYY. The CDR3 coding sequence is TGTGCCAGCAGTTCCGGGACAGGGGAGGGAGATACGCAGTATTAT.

The genes are TRBV11-2 and TRBJ2-3, with TRBD2 matching over 7 bases. CDR3 length: 14 residues. The trim removed 5 bases at V and 9 bases at J, leaving 11 bases unmatched. Germline V CDR1 and CDR2: SGHAT, FQNNGV. Here the CDR3 reads CASSLSSGTTTQYF. The CDR3 nucleotides are TGTGCCAGCAGCCTCTCTAGCGGAACGACGACGCAGTATTTT.

Comments on this clonotype: An end of the junction differs from the germline gene, which may be a read error. V gene TRBV29-1 combines with J gene TRBJ2-1; 11 nucleotides line up with TRBD2. CDR1 is SQVTM and CDR2 is ANQGSEA in the germline V gene. The CDR3 totals 11 residues. The CDR3 spells CNVRLAGGQFF. The CDR3 DNA reads TGCAACGTTAGGCTAGCGGGAGGGCAGTTCTTC.

This clonotype showed up many times. The chain couples TRBV6-5 to TRBJ2-7, with 8 bases identical to TRBD1. Germline CDR1 and CDR2: MNHEY and SVGAGI. This CDR3 is built from 15 residues. With 0 bases clipped from V and 3 bases from J, the junction kept 4 bases outside the gene matches. CDR3 amino acids: CASSYSVQGGYEQYF. CDR3 nucleotide sequence: TGTGCCAGCAGTTACTCGGTACAGGGGGGCTACGAGCAGTACTTC.

With respect to this clonotype: A junction boundary mismatches the germline segment, possibly from a read error. The V gene is TRBV24-1, the J gene TRBJ2-1; 10 bases match TRBD1. The CDR3 spans 15 residues. The germline gives CDR1 KGHDR, CDR2 SFDVKD. This CDR3 reads CATSDLGTGVNKQLF. The CDR3, as DNA: TGTGCCACCAGTGATCTCGGGACAGGGGTCAATAAGCAGCTCTTC.

This clonotype has a handful of counts. Sequence at one end of the junction differs from germline and may be a read error. J is TRBJ2-1 and V is TRBV5-1; 13 bases map to TRBD2. Germline CDR1 SGHRS, CDR2 YFSETQ. This CDR3 comprises 16 residues. The CDR3, as DNA: TGCGCCAGCAGCACGGGACTAGCGGGATCCTACGATGAGCAGTTCTTC. It encodes CASSTGLAGSYDEQFF.

This clonotype showed up many times. The chain employs TRBV7-3 and TRBJ1-1; 7 bases match TRBD1. The trim removed 5 bases at V and 1 base at J, leaving 1 base unmatched. This CDR3 has 13 residues. Germline CDR1 and CDR2: SGHTA and FQGTGA. The CDR3 coding sequence is TGTGCCAGCAGCAGGGACAGGAACACTGAAGCTTTCTTT. It yields the protein CASSRDRNTEAFF.

This chain uses TRBV11-1 with TRBJ1-1, with no clear D. V lost 4 bases and J 8 bases, leaving 11 bases between the germline ends. Germline V gene sequence: CDR1 SGHAT, CDR2 FQDESV (reference sequence). The CDR3 totals 12 residues. CDR3 sequence (DNA): TGTGCCAGCAGCTCAGCGGGTAGCGAAGCTTTCTTT. Protein product: CASSSAGSEAFF.

This clonotype appeared a few times. The chain carries TRBV24-1 and TRBJ2-3; D ambiguous. This CDR3 has 13 amino acids. Trimming shortened V by 1 base and J by 4 bases, and 5 bases separated the two germline ends. The V gene's germline CDR1 is KGHDR and CDR2 SFDVKD. In DNA form, the CDR3 reads TGTGCCACCAGTGATTTTAGCTCAGATACGCAGTATTTT. Translating it yields CATSDFSSDTQYF.

In regard to this clonotype: It may be a read error: a sequence one base away is much more abundant. This chain connects TRBV24-1 to TRBJ2-2, with 8 positions matching TRBD1. The CDR3 extends over 17 amino acids. Germline V lookup: CDR1 KGHDR, CDR2 SFDVKD. The CDR3 DNA reads TGTGCCACCACTGATTTGACGACAGGGGTTGACACCGGGGAGCTGTTTTTT. Encoded protein: CATTDLTTGVDTGELFF.

Points on this clonotype: Relative to the germline gene, one junction end is altered; a read error may explain this. This chain joins TRBV6-5 and TRBJ2-6; TRBD1 is a possible D gene (5 bases). Germline V gene sequence: CDR1 MNHEY, CDR2 SVGAGI. The CDR3 loop spans 14 amino acids. The CDR3 loop is CANSRISGANILTF. CDR3 coding DNA: TGTGCCAACAGTCGGATCTCTGGGGCCAACATCCTGACTTTC.

The V and J genes are TRBV7-6 and TRBJ2-5, with D possibly matching TRBD2 (6 bases). Germline CDR1 is SGHVS and CDR2 is FNYEAQ. Trimming took off 3 bases at V and 1 base at J, with 15 bases between the two ends. This CDR3 is 16 amino acids long. For the CDR3, the DNA is TGTGCCAGCAGCTTGGGCGCCCTAGCGAGCCAAGAGACCCAGTACTTC. Translation gives CASSLGALASQETQYF.

For this clonotype: At one boundary the junction diverges from the germline segment, which might be a read error. The chain has TRBV11-2 and TRBJ2-3; the D gene could be TRBD1 or TRBD2 (6 bases each). Per the germline V gene, CDR1 is SGHAT and CDR2 is FQNNGV. The CDR3 consists of 15 residues. CDR3 DNA: TGTGCCAGCAGCTTACTAGGGGGGCAGGCAGATGCGCAGTATTTT. Residues: CASSLLGGQADAQYF.

This clonotype has at least ten counts. V and J are TRBV20-1 and TRBJ2-1; D gene unclear. The CDR3 covers 11 residues. The ends were cut back, 6 bases at V and 8 bases at J, with 11 bases in the middle. The germline V gene has CDR1 DFQATT and CDR2 SNEGSKA (reference sequence). The CDR3 loop reads CSAPRSDEQFF. The CDR3 nucleotides are TGCAGTGCCCCCCGGTCGGATGAGCAGTTCTTC.

This clonotype was seen repeatedly, ten times or more. The gene calls are TRBV6-6 and TRBJ2-3; D remains ambiguous. CDR1 and CDR2 (germline): MNHNY, SVGAGI (reference sequence). The V and J ends lost 2 bases and 0 bases respectively, with 9 bases between them. The CDR3 length is 15 residues. The CDR3: CASSYIKSSTDTQYF. CDR3 DNA sequence: TGTGCCAGCAGTTACATCAAGTCTAGCACAGATACGCAGTATTTT.

This clonotype was recorded at least ten times. This chain uses TRBV28 with TRBJ2-4; 8 nucleotides align to TRBD2. Germline loops: CDR1 MDHEN, CDR2 SYDVKM. The length of the CDR3 is 17 residues. With V trimmed by 2 bases and J by 0 bases, 6 bases remained unmatched. The CDR3 DNA is TGTGCCAGCAGTTTAACTAGCGGAACCCTAGCCAAAAACATTCAGTACTTC. It yields the protein CASSLTSGTLAKNIQYF.